This T cell receptor (beta chain) was sequenced during a study of tissue T cells after allogeneic stem cell transplantation. Time point described: mouse harvest day 7 after allogeneic transplant. Tail vein injection delivered 10^7 T-cell-depleted bone marrow cells and 10^6 splenic CD5+ T cells. Study-level findings and limits: TCR repertoires tracked anatomic similarity, regardless of disease or transplant status. Only a limited share of tissue TCRs appeared in blood or spleen.

On this clone: No antigen is known for it. The gene names given are mouse names. With the read ending 1 residue before the CDR3 end, the germline J gene is used to fill in that end.

This CDR3 contains 14 residues. The V segment lost 5 bases and the J segment 6 bases; nucleotides outside the gene matches: 6. In germline, CDR1 is MNHDT, CDR2 YYDKIL. The table came from immunoSEQ multiplex PCR; TCRdb's copy has only in-frame clones and leaves some out. The sample consists of over 6,500 clones, roughly half of them appearing once. This receptor was obtained from a female BALB/c mouse given C57BL/6 T cells with graft-versus-host disease after an allogeneic hematopoietic cell transplant. Sample: lymph node tissue. The chain carries TRBV17 and TRBJ2-7; 11 bases agree with TRBD2. CDR3 protein: CASSPPDWGVEQYF. The sequenced part of the CDR3 DNA is TGTGCTAGCAGTCCTCCGGACTGGGGGGTTGAACAGTAC.